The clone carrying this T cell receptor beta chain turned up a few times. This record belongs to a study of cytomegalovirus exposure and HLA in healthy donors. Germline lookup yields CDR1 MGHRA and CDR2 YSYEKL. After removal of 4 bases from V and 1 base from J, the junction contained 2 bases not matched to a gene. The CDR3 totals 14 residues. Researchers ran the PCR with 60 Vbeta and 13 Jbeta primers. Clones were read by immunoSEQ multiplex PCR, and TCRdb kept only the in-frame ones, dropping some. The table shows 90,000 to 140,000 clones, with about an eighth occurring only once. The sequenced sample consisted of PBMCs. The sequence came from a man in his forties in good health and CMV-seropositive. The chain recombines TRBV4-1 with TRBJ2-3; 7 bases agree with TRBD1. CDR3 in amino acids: CASSPTGGTDTQYF. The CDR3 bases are TGCGCCAGCAGCCCTACAGGGGGCACAGATACGCAGTATTTT.